A single sample gave rise to the 2 T cell receptor beta chains below, sequenced in a study of blood T cells in healthy people across ages. Primed by a sample-barcoded 5' primer and a J-beta primer mix, a second PCR proceeded for roughly 6 to 12 cycles. TCRdb re-derived calls from the 5' RACE reads in MiXCR, one entry per CDR3 protein. The table lists approximately 960,000 distinct CDR3 sequences, 29% of them singletons. These sequences were also reported in another study, on T cells of mothers and their children.

The sample was blood. All receptors derive from a middle-aged woman in good health.

In this sample, this clonotype turned up many times. The chain links TRBV2 to TRBJ2-7; the D gene is possibly TRBD1 (5 bases). The germline V gene encodes CDR1 SNHLY and CDR2 FYNNEI. Deletions cut 10 bases from V and 2 bases from J, with 18 bases between. The CDR3 has 14 residues. Here the CDR3 reads CATSKQASTYEQYF. The CDR3 DNA is TGTGCCACCTCAAAACAGGCCTCCACCTACGAGCAGTACTTC.

This clonotype was observed at least ten times. The genes are TRBV7-2 and TRBJ2-5; 7 nucleotides match TRBD2. Germline trimming cut 3 bases from V and 5 bases from J; bases unmatched to any gene: 12. The length of the CDR3 is 16 residues. Germline V gene data show CDR1 as SGHTA and CDR2 as FQGNSA. CDR3 sequence (DNA): TGTGCCAGCAGCTTTGGGGGGACTACCCCAGGGGAGACCCAGTACTTC. Translated: CASSFGGTTPGETQYF.